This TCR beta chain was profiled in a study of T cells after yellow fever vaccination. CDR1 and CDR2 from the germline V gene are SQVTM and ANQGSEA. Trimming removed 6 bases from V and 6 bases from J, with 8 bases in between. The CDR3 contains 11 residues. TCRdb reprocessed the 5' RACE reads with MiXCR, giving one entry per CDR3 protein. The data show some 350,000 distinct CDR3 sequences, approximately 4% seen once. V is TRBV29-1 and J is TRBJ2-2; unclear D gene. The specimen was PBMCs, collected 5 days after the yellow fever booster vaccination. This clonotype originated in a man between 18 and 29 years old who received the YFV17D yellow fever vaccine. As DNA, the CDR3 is TGCAGCGTGGGCAGTGCCGGGGAGCTGTTTTTT. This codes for CSVGSAGELFF.